The T cell receptor (beta chain) described here comes from a study of technical replicates of blood from a few donors. Using immunoSEQ multiplex PCR, the repertoire was profiled, and TCRdb retains in-frame clones only, with some absent. Altogether more than 65,000 clones are present, roughly nine tenths being singletons, with the ten largest covering under 0.45%. This clone was observed once. The germline V and J ends were trimmed by 7 bases and 3 bases, with 21 bases remaining between them. Germline loops: CDR1 WNHNN, CDR2 SYGVQD (reference sequence). The CDR3 totals 16 residues. The TCR was taken from a human donor in good health. Some clones in this sample may be carry-over from other donors' samples. The V call is TRBV10-1, the J call TRBJ1-1; D is perhaps TRBD1 (5 bases). Sequencing input: T cells isolated from PBMCs. CDR3 sequence (DNA): TGCGCCAGCACCGACTGGGGGGTGGGGGAGGACACTGAAGCTTTCTTT. This codes for CASTDWGVGEDTEAFF.